What follows are 16 T cell receptor beta chains derived from one specimen sequenced in a study of shared clonotypes between healthy human individuals (dated by TCRdb to the early 2020s). Libraries were made using the immunoSEQ multiplex PCR assay. Sourced from immuneACCESS, this table was stored by TCRdb with only in-frame sequences that have V and J called. A share of the clones is absent; for the studies checked, an unresolved V gene accounts for under half, and the remainder has no known explanation. Here the sample has fewer than 850,000 clones; about two thirds occur a single time. Together, the top ten hold about 1.7% of the sample. Sample: memory CD4+ T cells sorted from blood. Interpreted using the paper, the cell subset or site label stands for: CD45RA-negative fraction. These receptors all come from a woman aged 25-40 years in good health.

The chain joins TRBV20-1 to TRBJ2-1; D is possibly TRBD2 (6 bases). Per germline, CDR1 DFQATT and CDR2 SNEGSKA (reference sequence). With 1 base removed from V and 12 bases from J, the gap between germline ends came to 10 bases. The CDR3 loop spans 11 amino acids. The CDR3 DNA follows: TGCAGTGCTAGAGGCGGGGTGGCGCAGTTCTTC. Its protein is CSARGGVAQFF.

Remarks on this clone: The junction departs from the called germline gene at one end, perhaps through a read error. The V call is TRBV28, the J call TRBJ2-1; 9 bases agree with TRBD1. Germline CDR1 MDHEN, CDR2 SYDVKM. This CDR3 has 16 amino acids. CDR3 amino acids: CVSSPPVGQGYNEQFF. Here the CDR3 DNA reads TGTGTCAGCAGTCCCCCGGTAGGACAGGGGTACAATGAGCAGTTCTTC.

This clone was seen repeatedly, ten times or more. This rearrangement joins TRBV25-1 to TRBJ2-3, with TRBD2 matching over 12 bases. This CDR3 has 17 residues. From germline, CDR1 is MGHDK and CDR2 SYGVNS. V lost 3 bases and J lost 4; bases outside the gene matches: 8. The CDR3 region has the DNA TGTGCCAGCAGTGAGTCCGGGACTAGCGGGCCCTCAGATACGCAGTATTTT. This sequence encodes CASSESGTSGPSDTQYF.

CDR3 nucleotide sequence: TGTGCCAGCAGTGTCCAGGGCACACTGTTTTTT. It is translated as CASSVQGTLFF. The chain has TRBV2 and TRBJ1-4; TRBD1 might be the D (5 bases). The CDR3 sequence is 11 residues long. Germline lookup yields CDR1 SNHLY and CDR2 FYNNEI. Trimming left V 4 bases short and J 13 bases short, with 10 bases between.

This sequence joins TRBV28 and TRBJ2-6; D not certain. CDR1 is MDHEN, CDR2 SYDVKM, per germline. V was pared by 1 base and J by 2 bases, with 6 bases between. The CDR3 is 15 amino acids. CDR3 amino acids: CASSLSVAGANVLTF. Here the CDR3 DNA reads TGTGCCAGCAGTTTATCTGTAGCTGGGGCCAACGTCCTGACTTTC.

This clone showed up just a few times. The chain couples TRBV2 to TRBJ2-5, with TRBD2 matching over 13 bases. The germline gives CDR1 SNHLY, CDR2 FYNNEI. CDR3 length: 16 residues. V lost 6 bases and J lost 5; bases outside the gene matches: 9. CDR3 sequence: CASSTRTSGSSETQYF. The CDR3 DNA sequence: TGTGCCAGCAGCACAAGGACTAGCGGGAGTTCGGAGACCCAGTACTTC.

This clone was detected only once. A read error may be the cause here, since a much bigger clone is one base away. This sample also contains other DNA sequences that code for the same CDR3. The genes are TRBV10-2 and TRBJ2-3; D uncertain. V lost 0 bases to trimming and J lost 3 bases, with 7 bases between them. The CDR3 is made up of 14 amino acids. The V gene's germline CDR1 is WSHSY and CDR2 SAAADI. CDR3 DNA: TGCGCCAGCAGTGAGTCGGCTGTTACAGATACGCAGTATTTT. Amino acid sequence: CASSESAVTDTQYF.

The DNA of the CDR3 is TGTGCCAGCAGTCTGAATAGCGGAGGGGAAGGGGAGACCCAGTACTTC. Amino acid sequence: CASSLNSGGEGETQYF. V gene TRBV2 combines with J gene TRBJ2-5; possibly TRBD2 for D (6 bases). The CDR3 covers 16 residues. CDR1 is SNHLY and CDR2 is FYNNEI in the germline V gene. The germline V and J ends were trimmed by 5 bases and 5 bases, with 21 bases remaining between them.

V is TRBV7-2 and J is TRBJ2-2, with D tentatively TRBD1 (5 bases). This CDR3 is built from 15 residues. Trimming cost V 0 bases and J 5 bases, with 10 bases left between them. Germline values: CDR1 SGHTA, CDR2 FQGNSA. CDR3: CASSLAAGLTGELFF. The CDR3 DNA is TGTGCCAGCAGCTTAGCGGCAGGGTTGACCGGGGAGCTGTTTTTT.

The chain recombines TRBV5-1 with TRBJ2-2; D perhaps matches TRBD2 (6 bases). Per germline, CDR1 SGHRS and CDR2 YFSETQ. The CDR3 sequence is 14 residues long. Trimming removed 0 bases from V and 6 bases from J, with 9 bases in between. Here the CDR3 DNA reads TGCGCCAGCAGCTTGGCCGGGGGTTCCGGGGAGCTGTTTTTT. Translating gives CASSLAGGSGELFF.

V is TRBV27 and J is TRBJ2-7, with TRBD2 matching over 7 bases. This CDR3 region has 17 residues. Trimming at V came to 3 bases and at J to 2 bases, leaving 13 bases not matched to a gene. Germline assignment: CDR1 MNHEY and CDR2 SMNVEV (reference sequence). CDR3 sequence: CASSFASGEGKTYEQYF. CDR3 DNA: TGTGCCAGCAGTTTTGCCAGCGGGGAGGGGAAAACCTACGAGCAGTACTTC.

The genes are TRBV15 and TRBJ1-5, with D uncertain. V was pared by 6 bases and J by 4 bases, with 7 bases between. The CDR3 is 12 amino acids. Germline loops: CDR1 LNHNV, CDR2 YYDKDF (reference sequence). CDR3 sequence: CATRAANQPQHF. In DNA, the CDR3 is TGTGCCACCAGGGCAGCAAATCAGCCCCAGCATTTT.

In this sample, this clone turned up once. CDR3 region: CASSPRGENQPQHF. Here the CDR3 DNA reads TGTGCCAGTAGTCCCAGAGGAGAAAATCAGCCCCAGCATTTT. The J gene is TRBJ1-5, the V gene TRBV19, with D unclear. CDR3 length: 14 residues. V gave up 5 bases and J gave up 4 bases, with 12 bases separating them. CDR1 and CDR2 from the germline V gene are LNHDA and SQIVND (reference sequence).

DNA for the CDR3: TGTGCCAGCAAATACAGGGGCACAGATACGCAGTATTTT. It codes for CASKYRGTDTQYF. The chain joins TRBV27 to TRBJ2-3, with D perhaps matching TRBD1 (6 bases). Per germline, CDR1 MNHEY and CDR2 SMNVEV (reference sequence). Trimming took 7 bases from V and 1 from J, leaving 9 bases between them. The CDR3 length is 13 residues.

The rearrangement joins TRBV29-1 to TRBJ2-1, with D possibly called TRBD1 or TRBD2 (5 bases each). V lost 3 bases and J 6 bases, leaving 12 bases between the germline ends. Germline lookup yields CDR1 SQVTM and CDR2 ANQGSEA. This CDR3 is 13 amino acids long. The chain's CDR3 is CSVDFKGTNEQFF. In nucleotides, the CDR3 is TGCAGCGTTGATTTTAAAGGGACCAATGAGCAGTTCTTC.

This chain links TRBV30 with TRBJ1-4, with a tentative D call TRBD1 (5 bases). The CDR3 totals 14 residues. V was pared by 0 bases and J by 7 bases, with 12 bases between. CDR1 and CDR2 from the germline V gene are GTSNPN and SVGIG (reference sequence). The CDR3 is CAWSVRTRGEKLFF. For the CDR3, the DNA is TGTGCCTGGAGTGTGAGGACTAGGGGTGAAAAACTGTTTTTT.